This TCR beta chain was recorded in a study of shared clonotypes between healthy human individuals. Comment on this clone: Its target is not known.

CD45RO-negative cells were positively selected for CCR7, leaving out terminally differentiated effector memory CD45RA+ cells. The donors, all of them Caucasian adults, lived in Nashville, Tennessee. There are 13 residues in the CDR3. CDR1 and CDR2 from the germline V gene are MDHEN and SYDVKM. V was trimmed by 6 bases and J by 6 bases, leaving 15 bases between them. Profiled with immunoSEQ multiplex PCR; TCRdb holds only in-frame clones, not every one. Here the sample spans about 600,000 clones, roughly 98% being singletons. General study results and limits: It was expected that sequencing depth would affect clonotype sharing among donors. Though the depth was large, rarefaction showed that sorted-subset sequencing was incomplete.

Sequenced sample: naive CD8+ T cells sorted from blood. The rearrangement links TRBV28 to TRBJ2-7; D gene unclear. This TCR was recovered from a man younger than 45 in good health. The CDR3 loop reads CASSLVQKTEQYF. Written as DNA, the CDR3 is TGTGCCAGCAGCCTCGTACAGAAGACCGAGCAGTACTTC.